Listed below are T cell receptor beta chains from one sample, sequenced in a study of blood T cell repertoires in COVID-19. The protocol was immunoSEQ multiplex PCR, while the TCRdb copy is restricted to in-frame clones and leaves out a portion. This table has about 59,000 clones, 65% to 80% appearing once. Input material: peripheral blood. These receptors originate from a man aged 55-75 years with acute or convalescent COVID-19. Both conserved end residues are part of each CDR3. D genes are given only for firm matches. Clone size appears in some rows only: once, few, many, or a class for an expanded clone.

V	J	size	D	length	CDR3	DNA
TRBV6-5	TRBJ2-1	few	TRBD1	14	CASRPSTGYNEQFF	TGTGCCAGCAGACCATCGACAGGGTACAATGAGCAGTTCTTC
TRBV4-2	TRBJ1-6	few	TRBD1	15	CASSQEGQLNSPLHF	TGTGCCAGCAGCCAAGAGGGACAGCTAAATTCACCCCTCCACTTT
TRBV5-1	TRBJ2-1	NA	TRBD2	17	CASSVSTTSGRGDEQFF	TGCGCCAGCAGCGTTAGTACGACTAGCGGGAGGGGAGATGAGCAGTTCTTC
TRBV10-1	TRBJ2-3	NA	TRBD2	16	CASSEGPPAGVDTQYF	TGCGCCAGCAGTGAGGGGCCCCCAGCGGGAGTAGATACGCAGTATTTT
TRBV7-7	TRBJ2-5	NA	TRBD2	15	CASSFRLADQETQYF	TGTGCCAGCAGCTTCCGACTAGCGGATCAAGAGACCCAGTACTTC
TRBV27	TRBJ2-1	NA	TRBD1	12	CASRAGGAEQFF	TGTGCCAGCAGAGCAGGGGGAGCAGAGCAGTTCTTC
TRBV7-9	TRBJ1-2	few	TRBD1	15	CASSPEVLTGDGYTF	TGTGCCAGCAGCCCCGAGGTTTTGACAGGGGATGGCTACACCTTC
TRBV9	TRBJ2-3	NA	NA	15	CASSGRQAIGDTQYF	TGTGCCAGCAGCGGTCGACAGGCTATTGGCGATACGCAGTATTTT
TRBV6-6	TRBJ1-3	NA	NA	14	CAGDQGITGNTIYF	TGTGCCGGTGACCAGGGGATAACTGGAAACACCATATATTTT
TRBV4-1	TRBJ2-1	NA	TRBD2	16	CASSQLGLAADNEQFF	TGCGCCAGCAGCCAACTCGGACTAGCGGCCGACAATGAGCAGTTCTTC
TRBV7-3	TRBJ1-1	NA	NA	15	CASSLSNIGNTEAFF	TGTGCCAGCAGCCTCTCCAACATTGGGAACACTGAAGCTTTCTTT
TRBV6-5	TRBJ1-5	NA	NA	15	CASSYGGGANQPQHF	TGTGCCAGCAGTTACGGGGGAGGTGCCAATCAGCCCCAGCATTTT
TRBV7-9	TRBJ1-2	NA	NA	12	CASSFGHNGYTF	TGTGCCAGCAGCTTTGGACATAATGGCTACACCTTC
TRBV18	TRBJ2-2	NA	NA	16	CASSPLDGMTTGELFF	TGTGCCAGCTCACCACTCGACGGTATGACTACCGGGGAGCTGTTTTTT
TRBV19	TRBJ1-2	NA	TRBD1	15	CASSPWTGGIHGYTF	TGTGCCAGTAGTCCCTGGACAGGGGGAATTCATGGCTACACCTTC
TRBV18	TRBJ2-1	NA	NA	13	CASSLGTYNEQFF	TGTGCCAGCTCACTCGGGACCTACAATGAGCAGTTCTTC
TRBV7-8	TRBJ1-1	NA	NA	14	CASSLGTMNTEAFF	TGTGCCAGCAGCTTAGGGACAATGAACACTGAAGCTTTCTTT
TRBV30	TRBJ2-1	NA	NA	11	CAWRWTHEQFF	TGTGCCTGGAGGTGGACTCATGAGCAGTTCTTC
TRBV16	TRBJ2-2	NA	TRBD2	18	CASSRLPGLAGEGGELFF	TGTGCCAGCAGCCGCCTACCGGGACTAGCGGGAGAAGGCGGGGAGCTGTTTTTT
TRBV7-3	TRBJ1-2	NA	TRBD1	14	CASSFGQGRDGYTF	TGTGCCAGCAGCTTTGGACAGGGGAGAGATGGCTACACCTTC
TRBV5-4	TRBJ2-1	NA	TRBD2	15	CASSLIAGKHNEQFF	TGTGCCAGCAGCTTAATAGCGGGAAAGCACAATGAGCAGTTCTTC
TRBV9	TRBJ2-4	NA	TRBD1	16	CASSPRTGGEGNIQYF	TGTGCCAGCAGCCCTCGGACAGGGGGCGAGGGAAACATTCAGTACTTC
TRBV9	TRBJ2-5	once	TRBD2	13	CASRRGDAETQYF	TGTGCCAGCAGGCGGGGGGACGCAGAGACCCAGTACTTC
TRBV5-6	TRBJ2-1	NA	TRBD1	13	CASSPGQGYRRFF	TGTGCCAGCAGCCCGGGACAGGGGTATCGGCGGTTCTTC
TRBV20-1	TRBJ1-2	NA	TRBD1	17	CSASPSAGGQGNYGYTF	TGCAGTGCTAGTCCTAGCGCGGGGGGACAGGGGAACTATGGCTACACCTTC
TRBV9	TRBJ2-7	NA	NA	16	CASSVYERGGSYEQYF	TGTGCCAGCAGCGTATATGAAAGGGGTGGTTCGTACGAGCAGTACTTC
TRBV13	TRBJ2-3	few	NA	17	CASSSFMERVMTDTQYF	TGTGCCAGCAGCTCTTTCATGGAGCGGGTGATGACAGATACGCAGTATTTT
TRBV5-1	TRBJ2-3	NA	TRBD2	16	CASSPLVVVAGDTQYF	TGCGCCAGCAGCCCTCTAGTCGTGGTAGCGGGAGATACGCAGTATTTT
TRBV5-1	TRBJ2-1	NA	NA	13	CASSLTVNNEQFF	TGCGCCAGCAGCTTAACAGTTAACAATGAGCAGTTCTTC
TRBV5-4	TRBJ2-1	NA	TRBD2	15	CASSVGLAGYNEQFF	TGTGCCAGCAGCGTGGGACTAGCGGGTTACAATGAGCAGTTCTTC
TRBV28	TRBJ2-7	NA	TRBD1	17	CASSRFKGQGASYEQYF	TGTGCCAGCAGCCGTTTTAAGGGACAGGGGGCCTCCTACGAGCAGTACTTC
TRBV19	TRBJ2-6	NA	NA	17	CASSPQDVGSGANVLTF	TGTGCCAGTAGTCCACAGGACGTGGGATCTGGGGCCAACGTCCTGACTTTC
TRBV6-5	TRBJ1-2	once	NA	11	CASSYREGYTF	TGTGCCAGCAGTTACCGGGAAGGTTACACCTTC
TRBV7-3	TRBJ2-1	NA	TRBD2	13	CASSPRGGNEQFF	TGTGCCAGCAGCCCCCGGGGAGGGAATGAGCAGTTCTTC
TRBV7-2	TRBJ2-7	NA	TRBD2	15	CASSPGLAGVDEQYF	TGTGCCAGCAGCCCCGGACTAGCGGGAGTCGACGAGCAGTACTTC
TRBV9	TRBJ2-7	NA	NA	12	CASSRGGREQYF	TGTGCCAGCAGCCGTGGCGGCCGCGAGCAGTACTTC
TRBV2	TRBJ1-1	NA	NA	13	CASSRQSNTEAFF	TGTGCCAGCAGCCGACAGTCTAACACTGAAGCTTTCTTT
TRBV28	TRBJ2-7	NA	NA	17	CASSQPRGGFSSYEQYF	TGTGCCAGCAGTCAACCCCGAGGCGGCTTTAGCTCCTACGAGCAGTACTTC
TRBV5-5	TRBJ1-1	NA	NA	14	CASSPSGMNTEAFF	TGTGCCAGCAGCCCGTCTGGCATGAACACTGAAGCTTTCTTT
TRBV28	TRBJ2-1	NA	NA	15	CASSFWGRGYNEQFF	TGTGCCAGCAGTTTTTGGGGAAGGGGTTACAATGAGCAGTTCTTC
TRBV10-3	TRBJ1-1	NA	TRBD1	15	CAISERDRARPGAFF	TGTGCCATCAGTGAGAGGGACAGGGCCCGTCCTGGGGCTTTCTTT
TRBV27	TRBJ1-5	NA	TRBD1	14	CASSSSGGWQPQHF	TGTGCCAGCAGTTCGTCAGGGGGCTGGCAGCCCCAGCATTTT
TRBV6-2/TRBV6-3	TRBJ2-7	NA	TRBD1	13	CASSYPQGWEQYF	TGTGCCAGCAGTTACCCACAGGGGTGGGAGCAGTACTTC
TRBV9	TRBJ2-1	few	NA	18	CASSVGGDIGSSYNEQFF	TGTGCCAGCAGCGTTGGGGGGGACATTGGAAGCTCCTACAATGAGCAGTTCTTC